The 30 T cell receptor beta chains below were found in one sample sequenced in a study of technical replicates of blood from a few donors. Measured with immunoSEQ multiplex PCR; TCRdb has only the in-frame clones, and not every one. Here the sample spans around 63,000 clones, about 98% being singletons. The specimen was T cells isolated from PBMCs. These receptors all come from a human donor in good health.

This chain's CDR3 is CATGNGGMGYGYTF. DNA of the CDR3: TGTGCCACCGGAAACGGAGGAATGGGCTATGGCTACACCTTC. The genes are TRBV28 and TRBJ1-2; the D is unclear. The germline V gene encodes CDR1 MDHEN and CDR2 SYDVKM. The ends were cut back, 10 bases at V and 4 bases at J, with 19 bases in the middle. The CDR3 length is 14 residues.

This clone was seen once. CDR3 loop: CASSLAGERWNTEAFF. As DNA, the CDR3 is TGTGCCAGCAGCTTGGCGGGGGAGCGATGGAACACTGAAGCTTTCTTT. The chain joins TRBV5-4 to TRBJ1-1; possibly TRBD1 for D (5 bases). The V gene's germline CDR1 is SGHNT and CDR2 YYREEE (reference sequence). The CDR3 length is 16 residues. Trimming cost V 0 bases and J 1 base, with 13 bases left between them.

The chain employs TRBV7-8 and TRBJ2-7, with D perhaps TRBD1 (5 bases). The CDR3 runs to 16 residues. Germline loops: CDR1 SGHVS, CDR2 FQNEAQ. Trimming took off 1 base at V and 2 bases at J, with 15 bases between the two ends. The CDR3 DNA reads as TGTGCCAGCAGCTTAGGGGTGATAGGGGTGACCTACGAGCAGTACTTC. It specifies CASSLGVIGVTYEQYF.

V usage is TRBV11-2 and J usage is TRBJ1-5, with 9 bases aligning to TRBD1. The germline gives CDR1 SGHAT, CDR2 FQNNGV. Unmatched junction bases numbered 4, after V lost 5 bases and J lost 5 bases. The CDR3 runs to 14 residues. The CDR3 protein is CASSPDRGDQPQHF. DNA of the CDR3: TGTGCCAGCAGCCCGGACAGGGGCGATCAGCCCCAGCATTTT.

The V gene is TRBV30, the J gene TRBJ2-5; TRBD2 agrees at 8 bases. The CDR3 length is 13 residues. Trimming at V came to 0 bases and at J to 5 bases, leaving 2 bases not matched to a gene. Germline lookup yields CDR1 GTSNPN and CDR2 SVGIG (reference sequence). This CDR3 is CAWSVRLAETQYF. The CDR3 DNA reads as TGTGCCTGGAGTGTAAGACTAGCGGAGACCCAGTACTTC.

This chain uses TRBV27 with TRBJ2-7; D is perhaps TRBD1 (5 bases). The CDR3 consists of 15 residues. V was trimmed by 0 bases and J by 5 bases, leaving 14 bases between them. The V gene's germline CDR1 is MNHEY and CDR2 SMNVEV (reference sequence). The CDR3 sequence: CASSLSQGYFDEQYF. CDR3 coding DNA: TGTGCCAGCAGTTTATCGCAGGGTTACTTCGACGAGCAGTACTTC.

The chain couples TRBV7-9 to TRBJ1-2; 8 bases fit TRBD1. Germline V gene data show CDR1 as SEHNR and CDR2 as FQNEAQ (reference sequence). The CDR3 consists of 16 residues. Unmatched junction bases numbered 12, after V lost 4 bases and J lost 5 bases. In DNA form, the CDR3 reads TGTGCCAGCAGCTCGGACAGGGAGGATTCCCCGTATGGCTACACCTTC. Its protein product is CASSSDREDSPYGYTF.

This clone has only one observation. The chain has TRBV11-3 and TRBJ2-7; D is perhaps TRBD2 (6 bases). Trimming removed 5 bases from V and 7 bases from J, with 21 bases in between. Per the germline V gene, CDR1 is SGHNT and CDR2 is YENEEA. The length of the CDR3 is 15 residues. CDR3 nucleotide sequence: TGTGCCAGCAGCCAACGTAGGGTCTACGCGGGGGAGCAGTACTTC. This encodes CASSQRRVYAGEQYF.

The rearrangement links TRBV6-6 to TRBJ2-7; 7 positions agree with TRBD1. Germline CDR1 and CDR2: MNHNY and SVGAGI (reference sequence). Trimming took 2 bases from V and 3 from J; bases not matched to a gene: 10. The length of the CDR3 is 16 residues. CDR3 sequence (DNA): TGTGCCAGCAGTTACCATAGGGACAGCATATTCTACGAGCAGTACTTC. Translation: CASSYHRDSIFYEQYF.

CDR3 protein: CASSLAGGPGYTF. The CDR3 DNA is TGTGCCAGCAGCTTGGCGGGGGGCCCGGGCTACACCTTC. The chain has TRBV5-6 and TRBJ1-2, with a possible D match to TRBD1 (6 bases). Trimming removed 0 bases at V and 8 bases at J, with 11 bases between. Germline CDR1 and CDR2: SGHDT and YYEEEE. The CDR3 spans 13 residues.

The rearrangement uses TRBV2 and TRBJ2-4; the match to TRBD2 covers 10 bases. J lost 2 bases, V lost 8 bases, and 18 bases had no gene match. The CDR3 extends over 19 amino acids. Germline-derived CDR1 and CDR2 are SNHLY and FYNNEI. The CDR3, as DNA: TGTGCCAGCTCCCGGGCGGAGGTAGCGGGGGGAAGGACCAAAAACATTCAGTACTTC. Translating gives CASSRAEVAGGRTKNIQYF.

This clone was observed once. The genes are TRBV6-1 and TRBJ2-7; 15 nucleotides align to TRBD2. The CDR3 is 16 amino acids. Looked up from germline, CDR1 is MNHNS and CDR2 is SASEGT. Trimming took 3 bases from V and 4 from J; bases not matched to a gene: 4. CDR3 protein: CASSEGLAGGLYEQYF. CDR3 DNA: TGTGCCAGCAGTGAGGGACTAGCGGGGGGATTATACGAGCAGTACTTC.

The chain couples TRBV19 to TRBJ1-1; D ambiguous. This CDR3 comprises 14 residues. V gave up 6 bases and J gave up 1 base, with 12 bases separating them. Germline V gene data show CDR1 as LNHDA and CDR2 as SQIVND (reference sequence). CDR3 in DNA: TGTGCCAGTAGAGAGACGCCGGGGAACACTGAAGCTTTCTTT. This codes for CASRETPGNTEAFF.

The chain has TRBV9 and TRBJ1-2, with a possible D match to TRBD1 (5 bases). Germline V gene data show CDR1 as SGDLS and CDR2 as YYNGEE. The CDR3 totals 13 residues. V was clipped by 1 base and J by 7 bases, with 11 bases between them. Here the CDR3 reads CASSVQGNGGYTF. The CDR3 coding sequence is TGTGCCAGCAGCGTACAGGGCAATGGTGGCTACACCTTC.

The rearrangement links TRBV2 to TRBJ1-4, with D maybe TRBD1 (5 bases). The CDR3 is 14 residues long. Germline-derived CDR1 and CDR2 are SNHLY and FYNNEI. Trimming shortened V by 5 bases and J by 5 bases, and 12 bases separated the two germline ends. The CDR3 protein is CASSQGSLNEKLFF. The DNA of the CDR3 is TGTGCCAGCAGTCAGGGTAGCCTAAATGAAAAACTGTTTTTT. Supplemented by reference TRBV2 and TRBJ1-4, the full variable domain reads EPEVTQTPSHQVTQMGQEVILRCVPISNHLYFYWYRQILGQKVEFLVSFYNNEISEKSEIFDDQFSVERPDGSNFTLKIRSTKLEDSAMYFCASSQGSLNEKLFFGSGTQLSVL.

The gene calls are TRBV11-3 and TRBJ2-1; 12 nucleotides line up with TRBD2. Per the germline V gene, CDR1 is SGHNT and CDR2 is YENEEA. Losses at the gene ends were 4 bases for V and 5 bases for J; bases not matched to a gene: 6. The CDR3 has 16 amino acids. CDR3 sequence (DNA): TGTGCCAGCAGCTCTATACTAGCGGGAGGTAACAATGAGCAGTTCTTC. It specifies CASSSILAGGNNEQFF.

The rearrangement joins TRBV29-1 to TRBJ2-7; D is possibly TRBD1 (5 bases). The CDR3 consists of 13 residues. Germline CDR1 and CDR2: SQVTM and ANQGSEA. Trimming pared 4 bases from V and 3 bases from J, leaving 13 bases between. CDR3 in amino acids: CSVGSGPRYEQYF. As DNA, the CDR3 is TGCAGCGTTGGGTCAGGGCCCCGCTACGAGCAGTACTTC.

The V gene is TRBV14, the J gene TRBJ1-1; D not resolved. V dropped 0 bases and J dropped 1 base, with 9 bases sitting between them. The CDR3 spans 15 residues. Germline V lookup: CDR1 SGHDN, CDR2 FVKESK. The CDR3 DNA follows: TGTGCCAGCAGCCAAGAAGGCGGCGGGAACACTGAAGCTTTCTTT. Amino acid sequence: CASSQEGGGNTEAFF. Supplemented by reference TRBV14 and TRBJ1-1, the full variable domain reads EAGVTQFPSHSVIEKGQTVTLRCDPISGHDNLYWYRRVMGKEIKFLLHFVKESKQDESGMPNNRFLAERTGGTYSTLKVQPAELEDSGVYFCASSQEGGGNTEAFFGQGTRLTVV.

This rearrangement joins TRBV19 to TRBJ2-5; tentative D call: TRBD2 (5 bases). V lost 6 bases, J lost 2 bases, and 10 bases lay in between. This CDR3 region has 13 residues. Per the germline V gene, CDR1 is LNHDA and CDR2 is SQIVND (reference sequence). The CDR3 protein is CASRAADQETQYF. As DNA, the CDR3 is TGTGCCAGTAGGGCAGCGGATCAAGAGACCCAGTACTTC.

The chain has TRBV9 and TRBJ1-1, with TRBD1 matching 9 bases. The CDR3 is 15 amino acids. Germline lookup yields CDR1 SGDLS and CDR2 YYNGEE. The trim removed 2 bases at V and 2 bases at J, leaving 4 bases unmatched. The chain's CDR3 is CASSVTGGLNTEAFF. The DNA for the CDR3 is TGTGCCAGCAGCGTCACAGGGGGCCTCAACACTGAAGCTTTCTTT.

J is TRBJ2-3 and V is TRBV5-8, with 7 bases aligning to TRBD2. There are 12 residues in the CDR3. With 6 bases clipped from V and 8 bases from J, the junction kept 6 bases outside the gene matches. CDR1 SGHTS and CDR2 YDEGEE come from the germline V gene. CDR3 bases: TGTGCCAGCACAAACGGGGAGGGTACGCAGTATTTT. Its translation is CASTNGEGTQYF.

In its sample, this clone was seen once. The chain joins TRBV29-1 to TRBJ2-1; 9 bases line up with TRBD2. V was pared by 7 bases and J by 8 bases, with 9 bases of the junction left unmatched. The length of the CDR3 is 13 residues. Germline assignment: CDR1 SQVTM and CDR2 ANQGSEA. The CDR3 DNA follows: TGCAGCGCCCACGCGGTAGCGGGGGATGAGCAGTTCTTC. Protein: CSAHAVAGDEQFF.

The rearrangement links TRBV12-5 to TRBJ2-7, with a tentative D call TRBD2 (5 bases). CDR3 length: 14 amino acids. V was pared by 3 bases and J by 3 bases, with 12 bases between. Germline V CDR1 and CDR2: LGHNT, FRNRAP. The DNA of the CDR3 is TGTGCTAGTGGTTTACGTAGCGATCGCTACGAGCAGTACTTC. It codes for CASGLRSDRYEQYF. The whole variable domain, remainder taken from reference TRBV12-5 and TRBJ2-7, is DARVTQTPRHKVTEMGQEVTMRCQPILGHNTVFWYRQTMMQGLELLAYFRNRAPLDDSGMPKDRFSAEMPDATLATLKIQPSEPRDSAVYFCASGLRSDRYEQYFGPGTRLTVT.

V gene TRBV9 combines with J gene TRBJ1-1, with D possibly being TRBD1 (6 bases). Germline CDR1 is SGDLS and CDR2 is YYNGEE. There are 13 residues in the CDR3. V dropped 4 bases and J dropped 1 base, with 8 bases sitting between them. The CDR3 here is CASSRDTNTEAFF. CDR3 nucleotides: TGTGCCAGCAGCAGGGACACGAACACTGAAGCTTTCTTT. The full variable domain, its missing parts supplied by reference TRBV9 and TRBJ1-1, is DSGVTQTPKHLITATGQRVTLRCSPRSGDLSVYWYQQSLDQGLQFLIQYYNGEERAKGNILERFSAQQFPDLHSELNLSSLELGDSALYFCASSRDTNTEAFFGQGTRLTVV.

The chain carries TRBV11-2 and TRBJ1-1; TRBD1 might be the D (5 bases). CDR3 length: 16 residues. Germline V gives CDR1 SGHAT, CDR2 FQNNGV. Trimming took off 0 bases at V and 1 base at J, with 12 bases between the two ends. Written as DNA, the CDR3 is TGTGCCAGCAGCTTAGATATTGACAGACAGAACACTGAAGCTTTCTTT. Encoded protein: CASSLDIDRQNTEAFF.

The rearrangement joins TRBV6-6 to TRBJ1-2; D is possibly TRBD1 (6 bases). V gave up 7 bases and J gave up 5 bases, with 20 bases separating them. The CDR3 length is 15 residues. In germline, CDR1 is MNHNY, CDR2 SVGAGI (reference sequence). CDR3 coding DNA: TGTGCCAGCACCCATCCAGGGGACAACCCTTATGGCTACACCTTC. Encoded protein: CASTHPGDNPYGYTF.

This rearrangement joins TRBV7-9 to TRBJ2-1; 10 bases fit TRBD2. Germline CDR1 and CDR2: SEHNR and FQNEAQ (reference sequence). This CDR3 region has 18 residues. V lost 4 bases, J lost 7 bases, and 16 bases stayed unmatched. The CDR3 DNA sequence: TGTGCCAGCAGCTCTGGAAGACTAAGCGGGAGGGCCCGTAATGAGCAGTTCTTC. Protein product: CASSSGRLSGRARNEQFF.

The chain carries TRBV4-1 and TRBJ2-7; 11 nucleotides align to TRBD2. After removal of 3 bases from V and 6 bases from J, the junction contained 10 bases not matched to a gene. The length of the CDR3 is 16 residues. CDR1 MGHRA and CDR2 YSYEKL come from the germline V gene. The DNA of the CDR3 is TGCGCCAGCAGCCACGTAGCGGGGGGGCGTTCTGGCGAGCAGTACTTC. It translates to CASSHVAGGRSGEQYF.

On this clone itself: A read error may produce the germline difference seen at one junction end. The V call is TRBV5-1, the J call TRBJ2-5, with D hard to call. Germline V gene sequence: CDR1 SGHRS, CDR2 YFSETQ. The CDR3 covers 12 residues. This CDR3 reads CASSLIQEAQYF. The CDR3 DNA sequence: TGCGCCAGCAGCCTGATACAAGAGGCCCAGTACTTC.

The V and J genes are TRBV29-1 and TRBJ2-1; 8 bases line up with TRBD2. Trimming took 7 bases from V and 4 from J; bases not matched to a gene: 12. Germline-derived CDR1 and CDR2 are SQVTM and ANQGSEA. The CDR3 has 15 amino acids. This chain's CDR3 is CSGTTSGSHYNEQFF. The CDR3 nucleotides are TGCAGCGGAACAACTAGCGGAAGTCATTACAATGAGCAGTTCTTC.